The rows below give T cell receptor beta chains drawn from one sample of a study of blood T cell repertoires in COVID-19. Clones were sequenced by immunoSEQ multiplex PCR, and TCRdb holds only the in-frame ones, with some missing. Here the sample spans over 250,000 clones, 80% to 90% being singletons. The sequencing input was peripheral blood. The receptors come from a woman in her 70s with acute or convalescent COVID-19. The CDR3 runs from the conserved cysteine through the conserved F or W. Fields, in order: V gene, clone size, CDR3 protein. Clone size, where shown, is once, few, many, or a class for clones that have expanded.

TRBV10-3 | - | CAISPGLINTGELFF
TRBV5-1 | - | CASSSVPGGAGGYTF
TRBV20-1 | - | CSARFQGGYTF
TRBV7-2 | - | CASSLAAPSGANVLTF
TRBV5-1 | - | CASSLEAPNTGELFF
TRBV2 | - | CASSELSPVTGFTEAFF
TRBV3-1/TRBV3-2 | - | CASSRRQVSGNTIYF
TRBV14 | - | CASSQGPGTANEKLFF
TRBV7-9 | few | CASSSPRATNEKLFF
TRBV14 | - | CASSQGPPAYNEQFF
TRBV6-5 | - | CASSSDRFIGPQHF
TRBV7-7 | - | CASSLRVDRGSEQYF
TRBV11-2 | - | CASSQGTREQFF
TRBV20-1 | - | CSASSPGQPTYEQYF
TRBV5-8 | once | CASSFLNTWGERDTEAFF
TRBV30 | - | CAWNAGRANTEAFF
TRBV5-1 | - | CASSSDRASGNTIYF
TRBV7-3 | - | CASSQNPMSSYNSPLHF
TRBV2 | few | CASSELAGGLNEQYF
TRBV9 | - | CASSPTLGQANIQYF
TRBV19 | few | CASNTEGDPAPLHF
TRBV11-2 | - | CASSSDRYTEAFF
TRBV11-2 | once | CASSLDPGGISGNTIYF
TRBV15 | - | CATSLPPGLAGSRNEQFF
TRBV3-1/TRBV3-2 | - | CASSRGSLHLLSSGNTIYF
TRBV7-8 | - | CATGYREGATNEKLFF